The 7 T cell receptor beta chains below were found in one sample sequenced in a study of human T cells and chemical hapten exposure. TCRdb reprocessed the RACE reads via MiXCR and lists one record per CDR3 protein. The profile shows a few hundred thousand distinct CDR3 sequences, 4.5% to 5.5% of them singletons. Time point here: pre-sensitization, week 0. Documented treatment: therapeutic diphenylcyclopropenone sensitization with weekly scalp DPC. The source was whole blood, collected in connection with sensitization to the hapten diphenylcyclopropenone (DPC). The receptors here all came from a woman between 18 and 29 years old with alopecia areata. Some clones in this sample may be carry-over from other donors' samples.

This clonotype has only a few counts. The genes are TRBV7-9 and TRBJ1-4; D gene ambiguous. This CDR3 is built from 14 residues. V dropped 2 bases and J dropped 5 bases, with 9 bases sitting between them. In germline, CDR1 is SEHNR, CDR2 FQNEAQ (reference sequence). The CDR3 DNA reads TGTGCCAGCAGCTTACTGGACCGGAATGAAAAACTGTTTTTT. Amino acid sequence: CASSLLDRNEKLFF.

There are many counts of this clonotype. This chain links TRBV6-5 with TRBJ1-5; D unclear. CDR1 is MNHEY, CDR2 SVGAGI, per germline. V lost 2 bases, J lost 3 bases, and 11 bases lay in between. The CDR3 has 15 residues. CDR3 residues: CASSYRGSDNQPQHF. The CDR3 bases are TGTGCCAGCAGTTACCGAGGGAGCGACAATCAGCCCCAGCATTTT.

This clonotype was detected only a few times. DNA for the CDR3: TGTGCCAGCAGCACCCCGGGAACCTCCTACGAGCAGTACTTC. This encodes CASSTPGTSYEQYF. The chain combines TRBV5-6 with TRBJ2-7, with D maybe TRBD2 (5 bases). This CDR3 is 14 amino acids long. Germline CDR1 and CDR2: SGHDT and YYEEEE. V dropped 4 bases and J dropped 0 bases, with 11 bases sitting between them.

This clonotype was counted ten times or more. V usage is TRBV11-2 and J usage is TRBJ2-6, with 10 positions matching TRBD1. The V gene end was trimmed by 8 bases and the J gene end by 2 bases; junction bases not matched to a gene: 9. Germline values: CDR1 SGHAT, CDR2 FQNNGV. The CDR3 contains 17 residues. CDR3 nucleotide sequence: TGTGCCAGCGGTCGGGGACAGGGGAGAGCTGGGGCCAACGTCCTGACTTTC. This codes for CASGRGQGRAGANVLTF. The variable domain in full, with the rest retrieved from reference TRBV11-2 and TRBJ2-6, is EAGVAQSPRYKIIEKRQSVAFWCNPISGHATLYWYQQILGQGPKLLIQFQNNGVVDDSQLPKDRFSAERLKGVDSTLKIQPAKLEDSAVYLCASGRGQGRAGANVLTFGAGSRLTVL.

Many counts were recorded for this clonotype. The chain links TRBV29-1 to TRBJ2-3; no clear D gene. Germline V gene data show CDR1 as SQVTM and CDR2 as ANQGSEA. The ends were cut back, 3 bases at V and 0 bases at J, with 7 bases in the middle. The length of the CDR3 is 13 residues. The CDR3 DNA is TGCAGCGTTGATCCGACTAGCACAGATACGCAGTATTTT. Its translation is CSVDPTSTDTQYF.

This clonotype came up many times. The rearrangement uses TRBV12-3 or TRBV12-4 and TRBJ2-3; 10 bases line up with TRBD1. The CDR3 is 16 residues long. The V segment lost 7 bases and the J segment 2 bases; nucleotides outside the gene matches: 9. Here the CDR3 reads CASKSRDRGPTDTQYF. The CDR3 bases are TGTGCCAGCAAATCGCGGGACAGGGGACCCACAGATACGCAGTATTTT.

The rearrangement joins TRBV5-4 to TRBJ2-2, with 8 positions matching TRBD2. J gave up 3 bases and V 0 bases, and 4 bases lay outside the gene matches. Germline CDR1 reads SGHNT; CDR2 reads YYREEE (reference sequence). This CDR3 region has 16 residues. The CDR3 DNA sequence: TGTGCCAGCAGCTTGGGCACGGGGGGGTACACCGGGGAGCTGTTTTTT. This codes for CASSLGTGGYTGELFF.